The present TCR beta chain was sequenced within a study of response to subunit inactivated influenza vaccine. One entry per CDR3 protein results from TCRdb running MiXCR on the RT-PCR reads. This table holds roughly 170,000 distinct CDR3 sequences, around 9% found once. The CDR3 is made up of 16 amino acids. CDR1 is MGHRA, CDR2 YSYEKL, per germline. The V end was cut by 4 bases, the J end by 6 bases, with 18 bases between. Note on this clonotype: Its specificity is not known.

Study outcomes and limitations: Every seasonal influenza vaccination brings in few new T cells, the authors suggested.

The TCR was taken from a man aged 45-65 years who received an inactivated influenza vaccine. The chain combines TRBV4-1 with TRBJ2-2, with D possibly being TRBD1 or TRBD2 (5 bases each). The source was non-naive T cells sorted from PBMCs, collected on the day of vaccination. DNA of the CDR3: TGCGCCAGCAGCCCCACCGCGGCTCGGGGCCCCGGGGAGCTGTTTTTT. This sequence encodes CASSPTAARGPGELFF.